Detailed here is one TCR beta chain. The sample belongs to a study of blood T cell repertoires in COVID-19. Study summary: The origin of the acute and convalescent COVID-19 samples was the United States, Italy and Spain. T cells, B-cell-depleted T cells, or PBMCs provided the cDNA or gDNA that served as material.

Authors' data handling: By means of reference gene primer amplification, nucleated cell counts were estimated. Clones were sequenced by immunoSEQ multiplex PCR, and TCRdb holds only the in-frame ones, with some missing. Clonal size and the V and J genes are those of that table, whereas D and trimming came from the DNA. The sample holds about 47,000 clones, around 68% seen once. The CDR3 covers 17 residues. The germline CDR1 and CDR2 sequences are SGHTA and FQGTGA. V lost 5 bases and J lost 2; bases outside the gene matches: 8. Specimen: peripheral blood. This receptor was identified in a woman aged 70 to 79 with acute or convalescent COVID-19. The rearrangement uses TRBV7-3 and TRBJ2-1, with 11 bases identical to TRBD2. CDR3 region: CASSPIAGGPPYNEQFF. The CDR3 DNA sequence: TGTGCCAGCAGCCCTATAGCGGGAGGGCCCCCCTACAATGAGCAGTTCTTC.